This is a list of T cell receptor beta chains from one sample in a study of blood T cell repertoires in COVID-19. The protocol was immunoSEQ multiplex PCR, while the TCRdb copy is restricted to in-frame clones and leaves out a portion. The table has 150,000 or so clones, around 85% seen once; the top ten hold approximately 8%. Sequenced: peripheral blood. These receptors were obtained from a woman aged 55-69 years with COVID-19, enrolled during active disease. CDR3s include the opening cysteine and the closing phenylalanine or tryptophan. D genes are given only for firm matches. Size tells how often a clone was seen (once, few, many) or the class of an expanded clone, and some rows leave it out.

v_gene	d_gene	abundance	j_gene	CDR3nt	CDR3aa
TRBV5-1	-	once	TRBJ2-2	TGCGCCAGCAGCTTGGCAGGGGCGGTGGACACCGGGGAGCTGTTTTTT	CASSLAGAVDTGELFF
TRBV7-2	-	-	TRBJ2-3	TGTGCCAGCAGCTTAGTCGGCAGGCTGTTCGGAGATACGCAGTATTTT	CASSLVGRLFGDTQYF
TRBV10-3	-	-	TRBJ2-7	TGTGCCATCAGTCCCTTATTCCTAAATTCGGGCTCCTACGAGCAGTACTTC	CAISPLFLNSGSYEQYF
TRBV7-3	-	-	TRBJ1-1	TGTGCCAGCAGCTCACAAGTGAACACTGAAGCTTTCTTT	CASSSQVNTEAFF
TRBV5-1	-	-	TRBJ1-2	TGCGCCAGCAGCTTGGGAACAGGTCCCATTGATGGCTACACCTTC	CASSLGTGPIDGYTF
TRBV24-1	-	-	TRBJ1-5	TGTGCCACCAGTGCCCAGACAGGTTATGATCAGCCCCAGCATTTT	CATSAQTGYDQPQHF
TRBV13	-	-	TRBJ2-3	TGTGCCAGCAGCTTAGGCCCCGGCGGGAGCACAGATACGCAGTATTTT	CASSLGPGGSTDTQYF
TRBV4-3	-	-	TRBJ1-4	TGCGCCAGCAGCCAAGATAGTTCGGCCCGACTCGTAGGTGAAAAACTGTTTTTT	CASSQDSSARLVGEKLFF
TRBV2	TRBD2	-	TRBJ2-1	TGTGCCAGCAGTGAGGGACTAGCGGGGGGTGCCATGAGTGAGGATTTAGGTGATGAGCAGTTCTTC	CASSEGLAGGAMSEDLGDEQFF
TRBV29-1	-	-	TRBJ2-7	TGCAGCGTCCAGGGTGTCTCCTACGAGCAGTACTTC	CSVQGVSYEQYF
TRBV19	-	-	TRBJ2-6	TGTGCAAGTTTAGTGGTTCACTCTGGGGCCAACGTCCTGACTTTC	CASLVVHSGANVLTF
TRBV18	-	-	TRBJ2-5	TGTGCCAGCTCACCACCGGCCAGCGGAGAGACCCAGTACTTC	CASSPPASGETQYF
TRBV10-2	-	-	TRBJ1-2	TGCGCCAGCACAGACCTCGACAAGGCGGGCTACACCTTC	CASTDLDKAGYTF
TRBV27	TRBD2	-	TRBJ2-7	TGTGCCAGCAGTTTATCGACACTACTAGCGGGCCCCTACGAGCAGTACTTC	CASSLSTLLAGPYEQYF
TRBV28	-	-	TRBJ2-7	TGTGCCAGCAGTTTAGGGGGACAAGTGGTGGCCTGGGGTTCCGAGCAGTACTTC	CASSLGGQVVAWGSEQYF
TRBV10-3	TRBD1	few	TRBJ2-7	TGTGCCAGCGGAGACAGGGTCTACGAGCAGTACTTC	CASGDRVYEQYF
TRBV7-3	-	-	TRBJ2-2	TGTGCCAGCGCCCCCCGGGGGGCACGAGGGGAGCTGTTTTTT	CASAPRGARGELFF
TRBV29-1	TRBD1	-	TRBJ1-1	TGCAGCGCTAACCGACAGGGCATGAACACTGAAGCTTTCTTT	CSANRQGMNTEAFF
TRBV11-2	TRBD2	once	TRBJ2-2	TGCGCCAGCAGCTTTAGGGGGACTAGCGGGGGAGATACCGGGGAGCTGTTTTTT	CASSFRGTSGGDTGELFF
TRBV13	TRBD1	-	TRBJ2-1	TGTGCCAGCAGCGTTACAGGGGGCGGAGGAGGGGATGAGCAGTTCTTC	CASSVTGGGGGDEQFF
TRBV4-1	-	-	TRBJ2-7	TGCGCCAGCAGCCAAGATCTAGAATCTGAGCAGTACTTC	CASSQDLESEQYF
TRBV7-3	TRBD2	-	TRBJ2-3	TGTGCCAGCAGCTTAATGAGCGGGGGGGCCGGAGATACGCAGTATTTT	CASSLMSGGAGDTQYF
TRBV29-1	TRBD1	-	TRBJ1-4	TGCAGCGCCTCGTCTGGACAGGGCATAGGGGAAAAACTGTTTTTT	CSASSGQGIGEKLFF
TRBV7-6	-	-	TRBJ1-4	TGTGCCAGCAGCTTAGAATGGTGGGGACTTGAAAAACTGTTTTTT	CASSLEWWGLEKLFF
TRBV7-3	TRBD2	-	TRBJ2-5	TGTGCCAGCAGCAAGGGACTACAAGAGACCCAGTACTTC	CASSKGLQETQYF
TRBV6-5	TRBD1	once	TRBJ1-1	TGTGCCAGCAGCTTTGGACAGGGGGTGAAAACTGAAGCTTTCTTT	CASSFGQGVKTEAFF
TRBV18	-	-	TRBJ2-7	TGTGCCAGCTCACCAACTAGCTACGAGCAGTACTTC	CASSPTSYEQYF
TRBV4-3	-	-	TRBJ1-4	TGCGCCAGCAGCCCCCTGGCCGGGTATGAAAAACTGTTTTTT	CASSPLAGYEKLFF
TRBV6-5	-	once	TRBJ1-1	TGTGCCAGCAGTCTAGAAAGGGGGACTGAAGCTTTCTTT	CASSLERGTEAFF